This is a list of T cell receptor beta chains from one sample in a study of blood T cell repertoires in COVID-19. The table came from immunoSEQ multiplex PCR; TCRdb's copy has only in-frame clones and leaves some out. In the table there are about 80,000 clones, roughly 88% of which are singletons. The sequencing input was peripheral blood. Receptors were obtained from an elderly woman with acute or convalescent COVID-19. The CDR3 runs from the conserved cysteine through the conserved F or W. D genes are given only for firm matches. Clone sizes are given selectively: once, few, many, or a class where the clone is expanded.

v_gene	j_gene	abundance	d_gene	CDR3nt	CDR3aa
TRBV3-1/TRBV3-2	TRBJ2-7	NA	NA	TGTGCCAGCAGCCAAGGGAGGGGACCCTACGAGCAGTACTTC	CASSQGRGPYEQYF
TRBV27	TRBJ2-1	NA	NA	TGTGCCAGCAGTTTAGCGGGGGCATACAATGAGCAGTTCTTC	CASSLAGAYNEQFF
TRBV10-3	TRBJ2-1	NA	TRBD2	TGTGCCATTCGGGGGGGGACCTACAATGAGCAGTTCTTC	CAIRGGTYNEQFF
TRBV15	TRBJ2-2	NA	NA	TGTGCCACCAGCAGAAGAGGATTGTCGAACACCGGGGAGCTGTTTTTT	CATSRRGLSNTGELFF
TRBV18	TRBJ2-3	NA	TRBD2	TGTGCCAGCTTACGGGGTAGCGGGGCAGGCACAGATACGCAGTATTTT	CASLRGSGAGTDTQYF
TRBV11-3	TRBJ2-1	NA	TRBD2	TGTGCCAGCGGCCGGGGGGGCAACTACAATGAGCAGTTCTTC	CASGRGGNYNEQFF
TRBV2	TRBJ1-5	NA	TRBD1	TGTGCCAGCAGGAACAGGGGGGGCCAGCCCCAGCATTTT	CASRNRGGQPQHF
TRBV28	TRBJ2-7	NA	NA	TGTGCCACCATAGCGATACAGACCTCTGCCGAGCAGTACTTC	CATIAIQTSAEQYF
TRBV23-1	TRBJ2-5	once	TRBD2	TGCGCCAACTGGACTAGCGGGGGGAAGGAGACCCAGTACTTC	CANWTSGGKETQYF
TRBV6-5	TRBJ1-3	NA	TRBD1	TGTGCCAGCAGTTTGGGACAGGGCTTTGGAAACACCATATATTTT	CASSLGQGFGNTIYF
TRBV2	TRBJ1-1	NA	NA	TGTGCCAGCCTCAGCTTCCCGTCGAACAGTGAAGCTTTCTTT	CASLSFPSNSEAFF
TRBV9	TRBJ1-5	once	NA	TGTGCCAGCAGCGTCGAAGACAGGTTCAATCAGCCCCAGCATTTT	CASSVEDRFNQPQHF
TRBV7-2	TRBJ1-3	NA	NA	TGTGCCAGCAGCGTTCCTCGGACAACGTTCTCTGGAAACACCATATATTTT	CASSVPRTTFSGNTIYF
TRBV7-2	TRBJ1-3	NA	TRBD1	TGTGCCAGCAGCTTAATTCCAGGACAGGGCACGGGAAACACCATATATTTT	CASSLIPGQGTGNTIYF
TRBV7-2	TRBJ2-3	few	NA	TGTGCCAGCAGCTTAGCCTCAGATACGCAGTATTTT	CASSLASDTQYF
TRBV10-3	TRBJ2-2	NA	TRBD1	TGTGCCATCAGTACGTCCCCCGGGACAGGGCAATCAGTGAGGTCCGGGGAGCTGTTTTTT	CAISTSPGTGQSVRSGELFF
TRBV5-1	TRBJ2-7	NA	TRBD2	TGCGCCAGCAGCCTGGGACTAGCGGGGAACCTGGGGGAGCAGTACTTC	CASSLGLAGNLGEQYF
TRBV7-2	TRBJ1-1	NA	NA	TGTGCCAGCACCCCTGGGGGGGTGTGGAACACTGAAGCTTTCTTT	CASTPGGVWNTEAFF
TRBV19	TRBJ1-2	NA	NA	TGTGCCAGTAGTATAGATGACAGCTATGGCTACACCTTC	CASSIDDSYGYTF
TRBV5-1	TRBJ2-7	NA	NA	TGCGCCAGCAGCCAAACCGGGACTGGCTACGAGCAGTACTTC	CASSQTGTGYEQYF
TRBV19	TRBJ1-5	NA	TRBD1	TGTGCCAGTAGTATAGCAACAGGGGTTGCCAATCAGCCCCAGCATTTT	CASSIATGVANQPQHF
TRBV19	TRBJ2-7	few	TRBD1	TGTGCCAGTAGTACCCCCGGGACAGGGGCCTACGAGCAGTACTTC	CASSTPGTGAYEQYF
TRBV3-1/TRBV3-2	TRBJ1-1	NA	TRBD1	TGTGCCAGCACCCGAGTGCAGGGGGGCACTGAAGCTTTCTTT	CASTRVQGGTEAFF
TRBV3-1/TRBV3-2	TRBJ2-3	NA	TRBD1	TGTGCCAGCAGCCACAGGGGGCGGACAGATACGCAGTATTTT	CASSHRGRTDTQYF
TRBV25-1	TRBJ2-1	NA	TRBD1	TGTGCCAGCAAGAAGGGTGGACAGGGGTCCTACAATGAGCAGTTCTTC	CASKKGGQGSYNEQFF
TRBV27	TRBJ1-6	NA	NA	TGTGCCAGCTCCCAGGTCGCTTCACCCCTCCACTTT	CASSQVASPLHF
TRBV10-1	TRBJ2-3	once	NA	TGCGCCAGCAGTGACGGGAAATGGGATACGCAGTATTTT	CASSDGKWDTQYF
TRBV18	TRBJ1-1	NA	NA	TGTGCCAGCTCACGTCTCGGGGACACTGAAGCTTTCTTT	CASSRLGDTEAFF
TRBV29-1	TRBJ1-2	NA	NA	TGCAGCGCAGGACACACAGGGACCGAAGACGGCTACACCTTC	CSAGHTGTEDGYTF
TRBV9	TRBJ2-2	NA	NA	TGTGCCAGCAGCGTAGAACCCCTAACCGGGGAGCTGTTTTTT	CASSVEPLTGELFF
TRBV6-2/TRBV6-3	TRBJ2-5	NA	NA	TGTGCCAGCAGCCAGCGACAGCGCCTGGGGCAAGAGACCCAGTACTTC	CASSQRQRLGQETQYF
TRBV15	TRBJ2-7	NA	NA	TGTGCCACCAGCAGAGATTCCTTCAGCGAGCAGTACTTC	CATSRDSFSEQYF
TRBV6-2/TRBV6-3	TRBJ2-6	NA	NA	TGTGCCAGCAGTCCCGAAAGTTTAGCTGGGGCCAACGTCCTGACTTTC	CASSPESLAGANVLTF
TRBV28	TRBJ1-3	NA	NA	TGTGCCAGCAGTTCCCCGGGACATCCCTCTGGAAACACCATATATTTT	CASSSPGHPSGNTIYF
TRBV6-5	TRBJ1-2	NA	TRBD1	TGTGCCAGCAGCCGAACGGACAGGATTGATGGCTACACCTTC	CASSRTDRIDGYTF
TRBV9	TRBJ1-1	NA	NA	TGTGCCAGCAGCGTAGTTCGGGGAAGGACTGAAGCTTTCTTT	CASSVVRGRTEAFF
TRBV29-1	TRBJ1-2	NA	NA	TGCAGCGTTGGGGGGCAGTCTAACTATGGCTACACCTTC	CSVGGQSNYGYTF
TRBV6-5	TRBJ2-5	NA	TRBD1	TGTGCCAGCAGTTACTCGACAGGGGGCCCCCAAGAGACCCAGTACTTC	CASSYSTGGPQETQYF
TRBV4-2	TRBJ1-4	NA	NA	TGTGCCAGCAGCCCCGCAGGGAGGGTTAATGAAAAACTGTTTTTT	CASSPAGRVNEKLFF
TRBV24-1	TRBJ1-2	once	NA	TGTGCCACCAGTGATCCTATACTTGGCTACACCTTC	CATSDPILGYTF
TRBV2	TRBJ2-1	NA	NA	TGTGCCAGCAGTGTGGGTCGGAGTGTCAATGAGCAGTTCTTC	CASSVGRSVNEQFF
TRBV6-2/TRBV6-3	TRBJ1-5	NA	NA	TGTGCCAGCAGTTACTCGACAGCTTATAGCAATCAGCCCCAGCATTTT	CASSYSTAYSNQPQHF
TRBV11-2	TRBJ2-2	NA	TRBD1	TGTGCCAGCAGTTATGTAGGGACAGGGCCCGGGGAGCTGTTTTTT	CASSYVGTGPGELFF
TRBV4-1	TRBJ2-7	NA	TRBD2	TGCGCCAGCAGCCAATTACTAGCGGGGAAGCAGTACTTC	CASSQLLAGKQYF
TRBV6-1	TRBJ2-7	NA	NA	TGTGCCAGCAGTGAAGGGGGGACAATCTACGCGCAGTACTTC	CASSEGGTIYAQYF
TRBV29-1	TRBJ1-2	NA	NA	TGCAGCGTTGGAATCCGGTCCTATGGCTACACCTTC	CSVGIRSYGYTF
TRBV15	TRBJ2-1	NA	NA	TGTGCCACCAGCATCTCCAGCGGAGGATACAATGAGCAGTTCTTC	CATSISSGGYNEQFF
TRBV7-8	TRBJ1-2	NA	TRBD1	TGTGCCAGCAGCCTACTACAGGGGAGAAGGGACTACACCTTC	CASSLLQGRRDYTF
TRBV7-2	TRBJ1-2	NA	NA	TGTGCCAGCAGCTTAGACAGCCTTAACTATGGCTACACCTTC	CASSLDSLNYGYTF
TRBV29-1	TRBJ2-3	NA	TRBD2	TGCAGCTCCGGGGGGTCGATAGATACGCAGTATTTT	CSSGGSIDTQYF
TRBV3-1/TRBV3-2	TRBJ2-7	NA	NA	TGTGCCAGCAGCCAAGATGGGGCTGGGCACTACGAGCAGTACTTC	CASSQDGAGHYEQYF
TRBV18	TRBJ1-1	NA	TRBD1	TGTGCCAGCTCTTCCGGGACAGGGGGCTGGGGCACTGAAGCTTTCTTT	CASSSGTGGWGTEAFF